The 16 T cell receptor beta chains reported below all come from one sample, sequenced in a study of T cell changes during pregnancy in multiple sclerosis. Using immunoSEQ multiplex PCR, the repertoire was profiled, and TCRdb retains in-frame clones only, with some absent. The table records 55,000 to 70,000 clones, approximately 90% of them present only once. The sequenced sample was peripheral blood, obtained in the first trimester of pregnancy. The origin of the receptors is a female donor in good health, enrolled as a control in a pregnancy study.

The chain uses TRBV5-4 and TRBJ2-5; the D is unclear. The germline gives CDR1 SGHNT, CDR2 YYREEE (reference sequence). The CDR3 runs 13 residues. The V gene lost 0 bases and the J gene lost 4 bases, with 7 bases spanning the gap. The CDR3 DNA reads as TGTGCCAGCAGCTTGGAACAGAGAGAGACCCAGTACTTC. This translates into CASSLEQRETQYF.

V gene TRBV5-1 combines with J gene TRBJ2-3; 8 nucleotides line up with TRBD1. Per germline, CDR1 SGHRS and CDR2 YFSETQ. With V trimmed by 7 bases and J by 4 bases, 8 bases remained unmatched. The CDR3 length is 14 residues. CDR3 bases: TGCGCCAGCTTGGCAGGGGGCGCCTCAGATACGCAGTATTTT. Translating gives CASLAGGASDTQYF.

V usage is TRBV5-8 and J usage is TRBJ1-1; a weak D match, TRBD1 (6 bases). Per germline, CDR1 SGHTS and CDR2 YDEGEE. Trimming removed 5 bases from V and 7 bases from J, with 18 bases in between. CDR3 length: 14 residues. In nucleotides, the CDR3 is TGTGCCAGCAGATCCATTGAGGCCAGGGGTGAAGCTTTCTTT. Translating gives CASRSIEARGEAFF.

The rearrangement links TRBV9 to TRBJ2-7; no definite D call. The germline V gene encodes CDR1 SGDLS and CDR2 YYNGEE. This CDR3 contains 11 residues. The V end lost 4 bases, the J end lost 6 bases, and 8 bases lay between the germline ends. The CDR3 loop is CASSPLGEQYF. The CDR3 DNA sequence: TGTGCCAGCAGCCCCCTCGGCGAGCAGTACTTC.

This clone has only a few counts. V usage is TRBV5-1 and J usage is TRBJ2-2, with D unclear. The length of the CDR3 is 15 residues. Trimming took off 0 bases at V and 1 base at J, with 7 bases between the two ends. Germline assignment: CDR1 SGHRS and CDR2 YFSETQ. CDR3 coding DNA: TGCGCCAGCAGCTTGGGCCCCGGGAACACCGGGGAGCTGTTTTTT. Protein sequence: CASSLGPGNTGELFF.

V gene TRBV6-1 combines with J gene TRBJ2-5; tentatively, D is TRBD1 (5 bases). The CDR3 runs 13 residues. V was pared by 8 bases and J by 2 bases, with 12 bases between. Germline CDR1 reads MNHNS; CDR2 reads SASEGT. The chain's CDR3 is CASGSQAQETQYF. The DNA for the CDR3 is TGTGCCAGCGGTTCACAGGCACAAGAGACCCAGTACTTC.

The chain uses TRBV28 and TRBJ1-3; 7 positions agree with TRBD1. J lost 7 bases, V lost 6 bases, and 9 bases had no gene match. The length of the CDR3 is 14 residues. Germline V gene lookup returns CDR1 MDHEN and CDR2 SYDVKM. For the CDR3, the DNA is TGTGCCAGCAGACACCGGGACAGATCTAACACCATATATTTT. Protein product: CASRHRDRSNTIYF.

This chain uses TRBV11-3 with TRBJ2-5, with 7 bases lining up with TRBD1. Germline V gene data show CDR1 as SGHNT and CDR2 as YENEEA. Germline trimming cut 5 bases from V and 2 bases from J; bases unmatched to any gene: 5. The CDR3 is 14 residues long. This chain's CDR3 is CASSAWGQQETQYF. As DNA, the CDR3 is TGTGCCAGCAGCGCCTGGGGACAGCAAGAGACCCAGTACTTC.

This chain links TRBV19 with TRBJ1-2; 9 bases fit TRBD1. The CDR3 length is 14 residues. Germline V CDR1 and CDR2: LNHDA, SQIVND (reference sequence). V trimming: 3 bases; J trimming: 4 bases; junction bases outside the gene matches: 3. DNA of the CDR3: TGTGCCAGTAGTATTGGGACAGGGATCTATGGCTACACCTTC. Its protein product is CASSIGTGIYGYTF. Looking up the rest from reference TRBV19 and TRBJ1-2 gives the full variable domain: DGGITQSPKYLFRKEGQNVTLSCEQNLNHDAMYWYRQDPGQGLRLIYYSQIVNDFQKGDIAEGYSVSREKKESFPLTVTSAQKNPTAFYLCASSIGTGIYGYTFGSGTRLTVV.

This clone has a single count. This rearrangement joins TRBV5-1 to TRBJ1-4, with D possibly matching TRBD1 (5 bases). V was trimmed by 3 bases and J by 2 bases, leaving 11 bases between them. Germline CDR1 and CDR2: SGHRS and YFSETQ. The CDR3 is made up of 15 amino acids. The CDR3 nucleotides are TGCGCCAGCAGCTGGCGCAGGGCTACTAATGAAAAACTGTTTTTT. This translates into CASSWRRATNEKLFF.

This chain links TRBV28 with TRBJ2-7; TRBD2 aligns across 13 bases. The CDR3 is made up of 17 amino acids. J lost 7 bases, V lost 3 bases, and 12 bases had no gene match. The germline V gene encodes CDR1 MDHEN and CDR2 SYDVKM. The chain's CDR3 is CASSLGGLAGSSGEQYF. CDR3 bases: TGTGCCAGCAGTTTGGGGGGACTAGCGGGATCTTCGGGTGAGCAGTACTTC.

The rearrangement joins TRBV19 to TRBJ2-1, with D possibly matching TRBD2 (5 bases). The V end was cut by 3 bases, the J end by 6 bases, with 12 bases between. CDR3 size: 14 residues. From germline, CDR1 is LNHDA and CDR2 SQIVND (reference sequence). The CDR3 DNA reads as TGTGCCAGTAGTATTCGGCCCGGGGTCAATGAGCAGTTCTTC. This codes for CASSIRPGVNEQFF.

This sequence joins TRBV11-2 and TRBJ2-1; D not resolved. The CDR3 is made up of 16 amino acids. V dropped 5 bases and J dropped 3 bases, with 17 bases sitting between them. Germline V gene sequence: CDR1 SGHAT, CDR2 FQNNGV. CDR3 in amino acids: CASSPLHGPHYNEQFF. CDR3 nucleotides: TGTGCCAGCAGCCCGCTGCATGGGCCCCACTACAATGAGCAGTTCTTC.

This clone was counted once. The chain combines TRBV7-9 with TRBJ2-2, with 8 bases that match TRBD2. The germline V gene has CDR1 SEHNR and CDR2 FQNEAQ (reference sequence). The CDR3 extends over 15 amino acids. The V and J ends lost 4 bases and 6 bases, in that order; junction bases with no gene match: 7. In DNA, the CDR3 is TGTGCCAGCAGCTCGGGACTAGTAGTAGCCGGGGAGCTGTTTTTT. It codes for CASSSGLVVAGELFF.

The CDR3 here is CASKRAGELFF. The CDR3, as DNA: TGTGCCAGTAAGAGGGCCGGGGAGCTGTTTTTT. This chain links TRBV19 with TRBJ2-2, with D possibly matching TRBD2 (5 bases). CDR3 size: 11 residues. Germline assignment: CDR1 LNHDA and CDR2 SQIVND (reference sequence). V was clipped by 7 bases and J by 6 bases, with 6 bases between them.

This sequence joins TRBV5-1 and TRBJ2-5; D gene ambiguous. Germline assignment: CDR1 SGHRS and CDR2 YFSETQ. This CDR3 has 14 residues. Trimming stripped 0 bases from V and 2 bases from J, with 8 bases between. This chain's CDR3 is CASSLDSTQETQYF. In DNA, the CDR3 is TGCGCCAGCAGCTTGGACAGCACACAAGAGACCCAGTACTTC.